The sequence of this TCR beta chain was determined in a study of blood T cells in healthy people across ages. The second PCR ran roughly 7 to 12 cycles with a sample-barcoded 5' primer and J-beta primers. MiXCR, run by TCRdb on the 5' RACE reads, gives a single entry per CDR3 protein. The sample lists roughly 1,500,000 distinct CDR3 sequences; around 36% were seen once. This CDR3 spans 15 amino acids. Germline assignment: CDR1 DFQATT and CDR2 SNEGSKA (reference sequence). J lost 8 bases, V lost 0 bases, and 10 bases had no gene match. This receptor was obtained from a woman younger than 45 in good health. The rearrangement links TRBV20-1 to TRBJ2-7; 10 bases line up with TRBD2. The sample consisted of blood. The CDR3: CSARERRLAGEKQYF. DNA for the CDR3: TGCAGTGCTAGAGAGCGGAGGCTAGCGGGAGAGAAGCAGTACTTC.